This TCR beta chain was observed in a study of early T cells in non-severe SARS-CoV-2 infection (dated by TCRdb to the early 2020s). For the study in its entirety: TCR sequencing used bulk RNA from unsorted whole blood, so alpha and beta chains could not be paired. The study at large found these results: Matching against VDJdb was skewed toward anti-spike CD8 responses, likely underestimated virus-specific expansions, and missed private and CD4 specificities.

For this clonotype: No antigen is known for it. No much larger clone is present one base from it, and per-base qualities are unavailable.

There are 16 amino acids in the CDR3, from cysteine to phenylalanine inclusive. Only CDR3 DNA remains: 48 bases, in frame from the first base. Germline trimming: 5 bases from V, 8 bases from J; junction bases outside gene matches: 7. According to the germline V gene, CDR1 reads KGHSH and CDR2 reads LQKENI. This was a case-control study nested in a cohort of healthcare workers in London, UK, who had nasopharyngeal swab PCR tests and blood samples taken every week. Between 23 and 31 March 2020, the week of the UK lockdown, healthcare workers were enrolled and then followed up weekly for as long as 16 weeks. The method was 5' RACE. The sequencer was a NextSeq 500. To correct for sequencing error and PCR bias, the TCR library protocol tagged individual cDNA molecules with unique molecular identifiers. Sequencing covered both TCR alpha and beta chains, and within each sample the abundances of alpha and beta sequences were tightly co-correlated. On the study's bioinformatics: Decombinator V4 was used to perform V gene, J gene and CDR3 annotation of TCR sequences. TCRs were defined as expanded if a significant change between any two time points was detected under a Poisson model with p below 0.0001. TCR abundances were normalised to the total number of TCRs sequenced per sample and were expressed as counts per million. MAIT TCRs were defined by TRAV1-2 paired with TRAJ12, TRAJ20 or TRAJ33, and iNKT TCRs by TRAV10 paired with TRAJ18. A search of VDJdb, accessed on 1 November 2021, was run for TCRs annotated to CMV, EBV and SARS-CoV-2, with TCRs annotated for multiple antigens excluded. TCRdb cleaned the public reads at Q25 with fastp, built clones with MiXCR and kept in-frame beta chains. Identical CDR3 proteins give one entry, which carries the most common genes and DNA. The V and J calls follow TCRdb's processing rather than the paper's. In this sample the table shows some 120,000 distinct CDR3 sequences, about 15% of which occur a single time. The ten largest account for around a fifth of the sample.

The V gene is TRBV18 and the J gene is TRBJ2-1; a stretch of 15 junction bases matches TRBD2. Sequencing input: whole blood. The origin of this receptor is an adult who was a healthcare worker with PCR-confirmed SARS-CoV-2 infection or an uninfected control (not recorded which). The DNA reads as follows: TGTGCCAGCTCATCTGGACTAGCGGGGGGGCTGGATGAGCAGTTCTTC. This encodes CASSSGLAGGLDEQFF. Beyond the CDR3, the reference TRBV18 and TRBJ2-1 genes provide the residues; the full variable domain reads: NAGVMQNPRHLVRRRGQEARLRCSPMKGHSHVYWYRQLPEEGLKFMVYLQKENIIDESGMPKERFSAEFPKEGPSILRIQQVVRGDSAAYFCASSSGLAGGLDEQFFGPGTRLTVL.